Below are 2 T cell receptor beta chains sequenced from a single sample in a study of blood T cell dynamics during melanoma immunotherapy. TCRdb's table, derived via immunoSEQ multiplex PCR, lists solely in-frame clones and lacks some. The data hold 9,500 to 15,000 clones, with roughly 90% observed a single time. Time point indicated: week 3, after first cycle of checkpoint inhibitor. This sample comprised blood, obtained from a patient treated with checkpoint blockade. The receptors originated from a human donor with melanoma.

The V gene is TRBV7-3, the J gene TRBJ2-6; no clear D gene. The V end was cut by 8 bases, the J end by 3 bases, with 11 bases between. The V gene's germline CDR1 is SGHTA and CDR2 FQGTGA. The CDR3 contains 14 residues. CDR3 amino acids: CASGRAGGANVLTF. The CDR3 DNA is TGTGCCAGCGGCCGGGCAGGTGGGGCCAACGTCCTGACTTTC.

This clone was found a few times. The J gene is TRBJ1-1, the V gene TRBV29-1; D possibly corresponds to TRBD1 (5 bases). The CDR3 length is 14 residues. Germline V gene sequence: CDR1 SQVTM, CDR2 ANQGSEA. The ends were cut back, 4 bases at V and 1 base at J, with 13 bases in the middle. The CDR3 coding sequence is TGCAGCGTTGTACGAGGCGGGACGAACACTGAAGCTTTCTTT. Protein sequence: CSVVRGGTNTEAFF.